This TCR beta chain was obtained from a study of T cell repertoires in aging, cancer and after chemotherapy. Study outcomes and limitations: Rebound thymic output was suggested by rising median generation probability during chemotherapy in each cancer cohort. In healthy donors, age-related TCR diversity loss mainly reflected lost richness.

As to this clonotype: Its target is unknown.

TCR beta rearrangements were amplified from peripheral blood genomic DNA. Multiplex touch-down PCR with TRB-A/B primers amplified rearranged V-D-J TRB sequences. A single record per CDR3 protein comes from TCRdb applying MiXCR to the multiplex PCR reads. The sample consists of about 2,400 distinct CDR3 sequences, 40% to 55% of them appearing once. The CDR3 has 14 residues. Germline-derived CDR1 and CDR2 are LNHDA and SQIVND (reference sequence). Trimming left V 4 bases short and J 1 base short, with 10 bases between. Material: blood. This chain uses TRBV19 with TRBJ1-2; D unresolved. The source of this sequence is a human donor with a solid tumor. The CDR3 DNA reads TGTGCCAGTAGTAAAACGGAAAATAACTATGGCTACACCTTC. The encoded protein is CASSKTENNYGYTF.